This is a list of T cell receptor beta chains from one sample in a study of CXCR3-negative and CXCR3-positive naive CD8 T cells. TCRdb reprocessed the 5' RACE reads and keeps a single row for each CDR3 protein, giving no DNA. In all, the sample yields 4,500 to 6,000 distinct CDR3 sequences. The specimen sequenced was naive CXCR3+ CD8+ T cells from blood. Receptors were obtained from a human donor in good health. Some clones in this sample may be carry-over from other donors' samples. The CDR3 runs from the conserved cysteine through the conserved F or W. Not every row has a clone size; where given, it reads once, few, many or a size class.

j_call v_call clone_size cdr3_aa
TRBJ2-1 TRBV29-1 medium-sized CSVAGTSDGSDEQFF
TRBJ2-5 TRBV4-1 NA CASSQGELASGETQYF
TRBJ2-1 TRBV2 medium-sized CASISPPVIPLF
TRBJ2-1 TRBV19 medium-sized CASSPRREYNEQFF
TRBJ2-1 TRBV7-3 NA CASSPGLGDNEQFF
TRBJ2-1 TRBV4-2 NA CASSPEGAGSNEQFF
TRBJ2-7 TRBV29-1 medium-sized CSVVTGALAGREQYF
TRBJ1-6 TRBV5-5 NA CASSLWEEPQGDLHF
TRBJ2-7 TRBV2 large CASSDPYEQYF
TRBJ2-2 TRBV7-7 NA CASSPENTGELFF
TRBJ1-1 TRBV14 medium-sized CASSQERGSNEAFF
TRBJ1-1 TRBV6-6 NA CASIHDGNTEAFF
TRBJ2-2 TRBV12-5 NA CASTGNPGPAGELFF
TRBJ2-7 TRBV11-1 large CASSLVGSSYEQYF
TRBJ1-1 TRBV6-5 NA CASRGGGEAFF
TRBJ2-3 TRBV7-8 medium-sized CASSLVGDTQYF
TRBJ1-1 TRBV29-1 medium-sized CSVEERRGTEAFF
TRBJ1-2 TRBV12-5 NA CASGLVVGFDLTANYGYTF
TRBJ2-1 TRBV7-9 medium-sized CASSSPDRGRYNEQFF
TRBJ1-1 TRBV29-1 NA CSVGAGISTEAFF
TRBJ2-1 TRBV15 medium-sized CATSSPPGGDDEQFF
TRBJ2-2 TRBV7-8 NA CASSFGPVNTGELFF
TRBJ1-1 TRBV10-3 medium-sized CATEDLNTEAFF
TRBJ2-1 TRBV12-5 medium-sized CASGQPGQGDNEQFF
TRBJ2-3 TRBV12-3/TRBV12-4 NA CASMPSGSASDTQYF
TRBJ2-5 TRBV7-9 NA CASSEATGETQYF
TRBJ2-7 TRBV25-1 medium-sized CASSSGTGYEQYF
TRBJ2-7 TRBV7-8 medium-sized CASSLAGAHEQYF
TRBJ1-1 TRBV29-1 NA CSVEGLGAEAFF
TRBJ1-5 TRBV7-8 medium-sized CASSPVGGGNQPQHF
TRBJ2-1 TRBV20-1 medium-sized CSARDRTSGTGNEQFF
TRBJ1-2 TRBV20-1 medium-sized CSARTPQGENYGYTF
TRBJ1-6 TRBV6-5 NA CASSGGQESSPLHF
TRBJ1-2 TRBV29-1 NA CSVPMDPRVGYGYTF
TRBJ2-1 TRBV9 medium-sized CASSVGSSGNNEQFF
TRBJ2-1 TRBV9 medium-sized CASSPFQGAGPQFF
TRBJ1-1 TRBV7-9 NA CAIGQPNTEAFF
TRBJ1-5 TRBV4-1 NA CASSRVGTDNQPQHF
TRBJ2-7 TRBV29-1 medium-sized CSVEKDNPHEQYF
TRBJ1-2 TRBV5-1 medium-sized CASSHDSSDGYTF
TRBJ2-1 TRBV5-1 NA CASSAEGASYNEQFF
TRBJ2-7 TRBV29-1 NA CSVEGTGESSYEQYF
TRBJ2-7 TRBV27 medium-sized CASSFTRGFYEQYF
TRBJ1-1 TRBV4-3 NA CASSQDGGTSTEAFF